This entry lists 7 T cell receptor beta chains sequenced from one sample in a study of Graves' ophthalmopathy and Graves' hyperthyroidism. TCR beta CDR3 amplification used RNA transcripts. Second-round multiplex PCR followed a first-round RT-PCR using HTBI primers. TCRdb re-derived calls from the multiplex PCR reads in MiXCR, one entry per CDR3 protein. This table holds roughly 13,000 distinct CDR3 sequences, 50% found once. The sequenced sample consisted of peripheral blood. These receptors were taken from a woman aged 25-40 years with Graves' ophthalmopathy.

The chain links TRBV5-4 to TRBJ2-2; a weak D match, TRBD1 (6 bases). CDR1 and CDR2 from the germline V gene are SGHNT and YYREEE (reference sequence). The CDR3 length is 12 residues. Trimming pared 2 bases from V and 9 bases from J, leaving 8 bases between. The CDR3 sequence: CASSFQGRELFF. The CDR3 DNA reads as TGTGCCAGCAGCTTTCAGGGGCGGGAGCTGTTTTTT.

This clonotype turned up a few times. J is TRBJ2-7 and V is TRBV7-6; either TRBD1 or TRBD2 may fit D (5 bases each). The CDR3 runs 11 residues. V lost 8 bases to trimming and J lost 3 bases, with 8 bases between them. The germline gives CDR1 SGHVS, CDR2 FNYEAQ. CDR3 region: CASGTSYEQYF. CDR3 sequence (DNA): TGTGCCAGCGGGACGAGCTACGAGCAGTACTTC.

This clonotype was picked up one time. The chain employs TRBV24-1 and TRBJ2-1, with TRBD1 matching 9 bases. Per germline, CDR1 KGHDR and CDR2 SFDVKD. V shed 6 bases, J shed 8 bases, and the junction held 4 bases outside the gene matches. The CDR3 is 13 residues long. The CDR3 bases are TGTGCCACCAGTCCGACAGGGGGTTATGAGCAGTTCTTC. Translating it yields CATSPTGGYEQFF.

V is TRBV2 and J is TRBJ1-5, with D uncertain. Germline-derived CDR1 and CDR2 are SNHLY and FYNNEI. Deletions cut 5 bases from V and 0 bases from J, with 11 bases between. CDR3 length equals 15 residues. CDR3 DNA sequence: TGTGCCAGCAGTTCTGGCAGAAGTAGCAATCAGCCCCAGCATTTT. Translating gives CASSSGRSSNQPQHF.

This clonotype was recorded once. CDR3 protein: CASSSRINSNQPQHF. CDR3 nucleotides: TGCGCCAGCAGTTCCAGAATTAATAGCAATCAGCCCCAGCATTTT. The V gene is TRBV4-1, the J gene TRBJ1-5; D unresolved. Germline values: CDR1 MGHRA, CDR2 YSYEKL. The V and J ends lost 6 bases and 0 bases respectively, with 12 bases between them. CDR3 length: 15 residues.

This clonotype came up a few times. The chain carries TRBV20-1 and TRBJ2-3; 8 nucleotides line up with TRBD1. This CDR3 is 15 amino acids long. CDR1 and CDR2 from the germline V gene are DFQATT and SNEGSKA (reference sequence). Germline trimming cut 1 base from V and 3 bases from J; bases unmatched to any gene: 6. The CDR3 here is CSARGRGLVTDTQYF. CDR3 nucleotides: TGCAGTGCTAGAGGCAGGGGGCTTGTTACAGATACGCAGTATTTT.

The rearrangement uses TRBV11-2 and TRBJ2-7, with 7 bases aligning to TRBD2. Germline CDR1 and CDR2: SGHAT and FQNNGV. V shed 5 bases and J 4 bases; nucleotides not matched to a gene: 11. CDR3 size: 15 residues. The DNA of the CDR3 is TGTGCCAGCAGCCCGGGTGGGGGGGAAAAGTACGAGCAGTACTTC. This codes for CASSPGGGEKYEQYF.